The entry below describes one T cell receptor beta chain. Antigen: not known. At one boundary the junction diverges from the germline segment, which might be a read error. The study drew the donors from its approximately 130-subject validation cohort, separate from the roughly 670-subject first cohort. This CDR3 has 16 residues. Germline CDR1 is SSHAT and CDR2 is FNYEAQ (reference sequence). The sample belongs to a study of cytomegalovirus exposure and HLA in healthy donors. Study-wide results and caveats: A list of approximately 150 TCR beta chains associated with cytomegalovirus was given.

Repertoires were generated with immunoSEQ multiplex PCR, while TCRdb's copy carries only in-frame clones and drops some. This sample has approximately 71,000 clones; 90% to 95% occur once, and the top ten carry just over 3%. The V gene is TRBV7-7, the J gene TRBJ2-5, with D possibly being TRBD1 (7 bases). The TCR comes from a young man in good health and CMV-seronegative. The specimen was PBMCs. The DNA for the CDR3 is TGTGCTAGCAGCTTAGGGGGGACAGCTCGGCAAGAGACCCAGTACTTC. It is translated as CASSLGGTARQETQYF.